A selection of T cell receptor beta chains follows, all from one sample in a study of memory CD4+ T cells and cytomegalovirus serostatus. The repertoire was sequenced with immunoSEQ multiplex PCR; TCRdb's copy has only in-frame clones and lacks some. The repertoire consists of 50,000 to 65,000 clones, with 60% to 80% occurring once and the leading ten covering around 0.83%. Source material: memory CD4+ T cells from blood. Source of these receptors: an adult in good health and CMV-seronegative. The conserved cysteine and the conserved F or W are not part of the CDR3 here. Fields, in order: J gene, CDR3 length, V gene, CDR3 protein.

TRBJ1-6	14	TRBV9	ASSVDAGTGGSPLH
TRBJ1-5	12	TRBV19	ATQTEYSNQPQH
TRBJ1-6	13	TRBV5-5	ASSSMDRRNSPLH
TRBJ1-5	12	TRBV6-6	ASTQGGLNQPQH
TRBJ2-1	14	TRBV6-5	ASSYSATSGVNEQF
TRBJ1-1	13	TRBV18	ASSPGDRVNTEAF
TRBJ2-3	13	TRBV15	ATSTSGGASDTQY
TRBJ2-3	11	TRBV19	ASSQSYGGTQY
TRBJ2-3	13	TRBV11-3	ASSERHPGADTQY
TRBJ1-3	9	TRBV20-1	SARALDTIY
TRBJ1-1	14	TRBV6-1	ASSEPRLTLGTEAF